The clone carrying this T cell receptor beta chain has at least ten counts. As yet, its antigen is unknown. These data originate in a study of T-cell memory formation after mild COVID-19. V was clipped by 3 bases and J by 0 bases; unmatched bases: 10. CDR1 is MNHEY, CDR2 SMNVEV, per germline (reference sequence). CDR3 length: 17 amino acids. Study-wide findings and caveats: Some SARS-CoV-2-responding clones were already detected in memory before infection.

TCRdb analysed the 5' RACE reads with MiXCR anew, one entry per CDR3 protein. The sample consists of hundreds of thousands of distinct CDR3 sequences, less than 25% of them appearing once. The sequence derives from an adult woman who had mild COVID-19 (a few samples of this study predate the infection). Cell type and time point are not known. The sequenced sample consisted of PBMCs or a T cell subset sorted from them (not recorded which). The V gene is TRBV27, the J gene TRBJ1-1, with 7 bases lining up with TRBD1. CDR3 in amino acids: CASSFRAGGAVNTEAFF. The CDR3 DNA reads TGTGCCAGCAGTTTCCGGGCAGGGGGGGCTGTGAACACTGAAGCTTTCTTT.